Listed here is a single T cell receptor beta chain. Its antigen is as yet unknown. Produced via immunoSEQ multiplex PCR; TCRdb's table is partial and in-frame only. The sample contains some 20,000 clones, less than 98% of which appear only once. Cells defined as naive were viable CD3+CD4+ or CD3+CD8+ and CCR7+CD45RA+CD45RO-CD95-CD27+CD28+. The related graft donor's blood sample was taken on the day of bone marrow donation. The record originates from a study of T cells after posttransplantation cyclophosphamide. Findings and caveats of the study: Donor CD8+ memory clones often dominated recipient blood repertoires at later times. TRB overlap between skin or GI tissue T cells and blood was limited.

CDR3 length: 13 residues. The germline gives CDR1 ENHRY, CDR2 SYGVKD. Trimming took 2 bases from V and 8 from J, leaving 9 bases between them. The V and J genes are TRBV10-3 and TRBJ1-4; D is possibly TRBD1 (5 bases). The sequenced sample was naive CD4+ T cells sorted from PBMCs. The receptor was isolated from a man between 50 and 59 years old in good health, CMV-negative, and a related stem cell transplant donor. As DNA, the CDR3 is TGTGCCATCAGTGAGGCAGGGCGAGAAAAACTGTTTTTT. Translating gives CAISEAGREKLFF.